The clone carrying this T cell receptor (beta chain) has more than one count but fewer than ten. This sample is drawn from a study of T-cell reconstitution after alpha-beta-depleted transplantation in children. The CDR3 length is 14 residues. V was pared by 0 bases and J by 0 bases, with 8 bases between. Looked up from germline, CDR1 is SQVTM and CDR2 is ANQGSEA. Unique molecular identifiers were incorporated when the TCRbeta library was constructed. TCRdb reprocessed the PCR reads with MiXCR, giving one entry per CDR3 protein. The sample carries about 540,000 distinct CDR3 sequences, around 19% recorded once.

The sequence derives from a human donor who donated a stem cell graft to a child with acute lymphoblastic leukemia. The sequences come from PBMCs from the stem cell graft donor, collected from the stem cell graft. This chain links TRBV29-1 with TRBJ1-1; possibly TRBD1 for D (5 bases). The CDR3 bases are TGCAGCGTTGAAGATACAGGAATGAACACTGAAGCTTTCTTT. Its protein is CSVEDTGMNTEAFF.